This TCR beta chain was recovered during a study of cytomegalovirus exposure and HLA in healthy donors (dated by TCRdb to about 2017). With respect to the entire study: An earlier analysis of several hundred of the donors reported more than 250 Gb of sequence data and around 120 million unique TCR beta sequences from some 180 million T cells. Approximately 310 gigabases of sequencing data and 70 million to 100 million unique TCR sequences were included in an early release covering around 650 HLA-typed donors. Of the roughly 400 genotyped donors, over 65% fell in the genetic ancestry cluster associated with self-reported Caucasian donors. The study was designed to test whether signatures of past pathogen exposure could be identified by cataloging public T cell receptors. The study used immunosequencing to profile the T cell repertoires of about 670 subjects and linked those repertoires to cytomegalovirus serostatus. Besides the first cohort of around 700 subjects, a separate validation cohort made up of 120 different subjects was used. The study combined high-throughput TCR immunosequencing, statistical association of individual TCRs with disease status, and machine learning to predict cytomegalovirus infection status. In a later analysis, previously published TCR beta repertoires from more than 500 donors were re-analyzed and high-resolution HLA genotyping was added so that TCR occurrence patterns could be studied. The later analysis used no new phenotypic data to find candidate immune exposures, relying instead on TCR beta sequences and their occurrence across donors. An earlier analysis of nearly 600 of the donors applied high-throughput TCR beta sequencing to assess whether each TCR beta V gene segment acted as functional or pseudogenic. Alongside the repertoire data, information on donor age, sex, ethnicity and CMV serostatus was compiled. In a later genetic analysis, genome-wide SNP genotypes for about 65% of the roughly 670 donors were used, and that subset was treated as a discovery cohort. All discovery cohort repertoires had been generated using a single sequencing platform. HLA typing included class I and class II loci at four-digit resolution. Typing coverage differed by locus: A, B, C, DRB1 and DQB1 were typed in about 629-640 donors, DQA1 in about 500, DPA1 in around 610, and DPB1 in 400 to 490. Because of strong linkage in the cohort, a few DR-DQ haplotypes were treated as single units for association and clustering. On average, about 240,000 unique TCR beta nucleotide sequences were sequenced per donor among 398 genotyped donors of the cohort, with roughly 19% of those sequences being non-productive. Study-wide findings and limitations: A later analysis associated about 17,000 TCR beta sequences with specific HLA alleles at a false discovery rate of 0.05. A later genetic analysis reported fewer N-insertions in productive TCRs among donors in an Asian-associated ancestry cluster than the roughly 700-donor mean. It was suggested by the authors that the approach could potentially be generalized to other disease states and immunological phenotypes. A later genetic analysis associated a missense DCLRE1C variant with V-gene and J-gene trimming of TCR beta chains, and an independent cohort replicated the association. Broadly in line with IMGT annotations, most TCR beta V segments showed up in productive rearrangements about 90% or about 30% of the time in an earlier analysis of about 500 of the donors. HLA typing was unavailable for some donors at each locus, so association tests used only the typed subset. In both the original and validation cohorts, the classifier was reported to diagnose cytomegalovirus status with high specificity and sensitivity. In a later analysis, HLA-associated TCR beta chains showed more clonal expansion and lower generation probabilities than non-associated chains that were equally common. When HLA alleles, especially DR and DQ, strongly co-occurred, attributing TCR associations to individual alleles was difficult. A later analysis found that TCR association rates varied across HLA loci, with DRB1 alleles showing the most associated TCRs and HLA-C alleles the fewest. In a later analysis, several top co-occurrence clusters were reported to appear linked to parvovirus B19, influenza, CMV and Epstein-Barr virus. In the study, 150 to 200 TCR beta chains were listed as associated with cytomegalovirus. Across donors, most TCR sequences were observed very rarely, whereas some public TCRs were present in many individuals. A later analysis found that most CMV-associated TCR beta chains appeared HLA-restricted, with HLA associations seemingly driven largely by CMV exposure. CMV serostatus was the only immune exposure information available for the cohort. In vitro tests confirmed that a few of the cytomegalovirus-associated TCR beta chains recognize cytomegalovirus antigens. This cohort had only TCR beta chains sequenced, and the lack of alpha or paired-chain data limited which features could be detected. A cluster of highly shared sequence variants was judged likely to be a technical artifact of the sequencing pipeline. A further reported finding was that TCR beta sequences accurately predicted the HLA-A and HLA-B alleles for most subjects in the first cohort. Over 15 rarely observed V segments, including chromosome 9 orphons, were excluded from the earlier analysis of 550 to 700 of the donors because counts were too low. Because the 87-base-pair reads could not distinguish some IMGT-functional V segments, including TRBV6-2 and TRBV6-3, those segments were excluded. Presence/absence analyses assumed roughly uniform sequencing depth across donors, an assumption that may not hold. Linkage disequilibrium might explain the correlated functional status among segregating V segments, but an unknown experimental factor could not be ruled out.

The method behind the library was the immunoSEQ multiplex PCR assay. For the multiplex PCR, a mixture combining 60 forward primers for TCR Vbeta segments and 13 reverse primers for TCR Jbeta segments was used. A multiplex PCR assay on genomic DNA amplified the CDR3 region of rearranged TCR beta genes. The amplified TCR beta libraries were sequenced on the Illumina HiSeq System as 87-base-pair reads. As for the authors' bioinformatics: A later analysis tallied roughly 76 million unique TCR beta chains across the 666 repertoires, and some 10 million of those chains were shared by two or more donors. To remove PCR and sequencing errors, raw reads were error-corrected and collapsed into unique sequences using a nearest-neighbor algorithm that merged closely related sequences. To assign V, D and J gene segments, CDR3 sequences were aligned to IMGT reference sequences. For a sequence to be retained, a match of at least six nucleotides to both a V gene segment and a J gene segment was required. A rearrangement was called productive if the CDR3 had no stop codons and remained in frame with V and J, and every other rearrangement was called non-productive. Following IMGT convention, CDR3 was defined as the stretch from the second conserved V-encoded cysteine to the conserved J-encoded phenylalanine. The earlier analysis of about 620 of the donors excluded sequences that lacked an unambiguous match to a single V gene segment. In an earlier analysis of several hundred of the donors, V segments were called functional above 56.7% productive rearrangements and were called segregating when the between-donor standard deviation exceeded 5%. To diagnose cytomegalovirus status from the catalog of TCR beta chain sequences, a statistical classification framework was built. A later analysis assigned V and J genes by comparing TCR nucleotide sequences with IMGT/GENE-DB human TR gene sequences. In a later analysis, CDR3 sequences and most-parsimonious VDJ recombination scenarios were assigned using the TCRdist pipeline. A later analysis defined each TCR beta chain by its CDR3 amino acid sequence plus V-gene family, and excluded reads lacking a unique V-gene family. To address suspected cross-contamination and a sequencing artifact, a later analysis removed approximately 590 highly shared, low-generation-probability nucleotide sequences. A later analysis calculated a clonal expansion index for each public chain from normalized within-repertoire ranks of inferred template counts. Generation probabilities in a later analysis came from a VDJ recombination model fitted to out-of-frame rearrangements, and those results were checked against IGoR. In a later analysis, hypergeometric tests were used to score TCR-TCR, TCR-HLA and TCR-CMV co-occurrence, with a repertoire-size bias correction applied to TCR pairs. A later analysis estimated false discovery rates by permuting HLA or CMV assignments 20 times. In a later analysis, co-occurring TCRs were grouped with DBSCAN, and TCRdist sequence similarity was added when clustering was performed within HLA-allele-positive subsets. Repertoires with fewer than 30,000 or more than 120,000 public chains, plus five repertoires with anomalous nucleotide sharing, were excluded from co-occurrence clustering. Imported from immuneACCESS, the table was reduced by TCRdb to in-frame sequences with V and J called. These copies leave out some clones; in studies compared against another copy, an unresolved V gene accounts for under half, and the cause of the remainder is not known. V and J calls and clone size come straight from that table; D and trimming were deduced from the DNA. The sample table contains some 170,000 clones; only one count was recorded for around four fifths of them. 0.96% of the sample belongs to the ten largest clones.

The cohort was made up of roughly 670 healthy bone marrow donors. At the time of sampling, all cohort members were nominally healthy, though unrecorded immune exposures were likely present. The donor tested CMV seropositive and was one of the 289 seropositive cohort members. Each donor provided a peripheral blood sample, and peripheral blood mononuclear cells were used for TCR beta sequencing. Genomic DNA extraction from the blood cell samples was performed with the Qiagen DNeasy Blood Extraction Kit. This clone appeared once. Its cognate antigen has yet to be identified. Base qualities were left out, and no much larger clone turns up one base away. V ends up 3 bases short and J 10 bases short, with an unmatched junction base count of 4. The CDR3 numbers 12 residues from cysteine through phenylalanine. Only the CDR3 DNA is retained, 36 bases long and in frame from the first base. CDR1 SGHTA and CDR2 FQGNSA are derived from the germline V gene.

Recombination linked TRBV7-2 to TRBJ2-3; TRBD2 aligns with 7 central bases. The receptor was isolated from a girl aged 2-10 years in good health and CMV-seropositive. The specimen sequenced was PBMCs. The bases are TGTGCCAGCAGCTTTAGGACTAGTTCGCAGTATTTT. Its translation is CASSFRTSSQYF.